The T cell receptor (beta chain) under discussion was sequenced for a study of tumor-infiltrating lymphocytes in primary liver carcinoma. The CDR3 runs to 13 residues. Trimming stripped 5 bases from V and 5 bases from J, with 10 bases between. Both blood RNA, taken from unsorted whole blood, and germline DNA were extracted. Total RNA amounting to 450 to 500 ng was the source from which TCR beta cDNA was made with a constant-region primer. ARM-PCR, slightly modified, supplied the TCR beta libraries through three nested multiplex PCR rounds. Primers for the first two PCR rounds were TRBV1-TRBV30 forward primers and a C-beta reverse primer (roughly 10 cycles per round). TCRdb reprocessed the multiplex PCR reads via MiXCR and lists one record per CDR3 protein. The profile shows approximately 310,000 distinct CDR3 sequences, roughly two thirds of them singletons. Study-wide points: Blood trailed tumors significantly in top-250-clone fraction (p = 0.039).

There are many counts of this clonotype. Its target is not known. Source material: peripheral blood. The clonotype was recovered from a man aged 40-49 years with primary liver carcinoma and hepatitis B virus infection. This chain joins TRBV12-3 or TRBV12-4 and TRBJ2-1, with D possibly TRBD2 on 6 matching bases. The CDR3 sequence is CASSLGLNNEQFF. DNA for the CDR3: TGTGCCAGCAGTCTGGGACTCAACAATGAGCAGTTCTTC.